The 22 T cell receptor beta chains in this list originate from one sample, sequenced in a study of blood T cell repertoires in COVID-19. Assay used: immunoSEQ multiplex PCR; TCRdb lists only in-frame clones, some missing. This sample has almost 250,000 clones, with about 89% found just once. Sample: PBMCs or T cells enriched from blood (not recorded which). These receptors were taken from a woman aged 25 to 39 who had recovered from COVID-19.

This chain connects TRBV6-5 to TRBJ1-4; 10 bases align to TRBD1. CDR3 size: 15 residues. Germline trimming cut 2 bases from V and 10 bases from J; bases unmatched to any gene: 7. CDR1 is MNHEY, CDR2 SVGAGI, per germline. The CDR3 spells CASSYTTGGEGKLFF. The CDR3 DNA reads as TGTGCCAGCAGTTACACGACAGGGGGCGAGGGAAAACTGTTTTTT.

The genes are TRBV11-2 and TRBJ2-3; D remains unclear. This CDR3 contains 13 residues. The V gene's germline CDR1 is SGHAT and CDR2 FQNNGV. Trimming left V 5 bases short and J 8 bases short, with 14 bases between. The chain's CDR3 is CASSTAIVGTQYF. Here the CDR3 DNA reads TGTGCCAGCAGCACCGCCATAGTCGGTACGCAGTATTTT.

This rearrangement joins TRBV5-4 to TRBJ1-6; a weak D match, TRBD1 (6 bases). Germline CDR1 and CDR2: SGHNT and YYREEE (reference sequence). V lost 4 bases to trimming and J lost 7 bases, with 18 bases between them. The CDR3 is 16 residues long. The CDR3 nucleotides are TGTGCCAGCAGCGCGGACGACCTCAGGGGAAATTCACCCCTCCACTTT. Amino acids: CASSADDLRGNSPLHF.

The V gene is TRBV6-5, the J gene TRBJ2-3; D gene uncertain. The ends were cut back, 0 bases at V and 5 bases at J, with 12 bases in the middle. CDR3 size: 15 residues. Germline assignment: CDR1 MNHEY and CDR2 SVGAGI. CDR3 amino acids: CASSYSNPVLDTQYF. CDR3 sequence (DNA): TGTGCCAGCAGTTACTCGAATCCGGTTTTAGATACGCAGTATTTT.

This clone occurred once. CDR3 sequence (DNA): TGTGCCACCAGCCCTCCCCCTAGCGGGAGGGCCGGGAACACCGGGGAGCTGTTTTTT. This sequence encodes CATSPPPSGRAGNTGELFF. This chain connects TRBV15 to TRBJ2-2, with 12 bases identical to TRBD2. CDR3 size: 19 residues. Germline lookup yields CDR1 LNHNV and CDR2 YYDKDF (reference sequence). With 5 bases clipped from V and 1 base from J, the junction kept 11 bases outside the gene matches.

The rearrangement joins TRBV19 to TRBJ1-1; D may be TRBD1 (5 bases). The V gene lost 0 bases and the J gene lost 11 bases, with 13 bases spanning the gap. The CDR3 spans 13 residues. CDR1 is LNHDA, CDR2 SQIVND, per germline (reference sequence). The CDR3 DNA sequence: TGTGCCAGTAGTATAGACAGGGAAGTGGCGGCTTTCTTT. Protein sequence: CASSIDREVAAFF. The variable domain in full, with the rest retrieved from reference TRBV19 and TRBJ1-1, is DGGITQSPKYLFRKEGQNVTLSCEQNLNHDAMYWYRQDPGQGLRLIYYSQIVNDFQKGDIAEGYSVSREKKESFPLTVTSAQKNPTAFYLCASSIDREVAAFFGQGTRLTVV.

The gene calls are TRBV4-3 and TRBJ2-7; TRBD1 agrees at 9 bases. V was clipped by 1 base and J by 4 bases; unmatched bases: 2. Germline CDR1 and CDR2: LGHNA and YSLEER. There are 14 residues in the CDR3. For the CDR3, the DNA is TGCGCCAGCAGCCAAGGGGACAGGGTTTACGAGCAGTACTTC. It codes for CASSQGDRVYEQYF.

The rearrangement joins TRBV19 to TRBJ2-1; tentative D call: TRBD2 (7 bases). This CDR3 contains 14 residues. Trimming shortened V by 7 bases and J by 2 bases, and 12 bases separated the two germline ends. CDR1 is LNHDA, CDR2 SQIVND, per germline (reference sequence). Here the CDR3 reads CASIGRGAYNEQFF. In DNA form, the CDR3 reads TGTGCCAGTATTGGGAGGGGGGCCTACAATGAGCAGTTCTTC.

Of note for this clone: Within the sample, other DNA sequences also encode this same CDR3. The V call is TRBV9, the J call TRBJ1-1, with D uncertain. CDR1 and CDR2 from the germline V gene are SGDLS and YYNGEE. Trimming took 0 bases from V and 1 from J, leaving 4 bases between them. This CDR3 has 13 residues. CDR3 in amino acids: CASSVARNTEAFF. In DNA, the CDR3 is TGTGCCAGCAGCGTAGCCCGGAACACTGAAGCTTTCTTT.

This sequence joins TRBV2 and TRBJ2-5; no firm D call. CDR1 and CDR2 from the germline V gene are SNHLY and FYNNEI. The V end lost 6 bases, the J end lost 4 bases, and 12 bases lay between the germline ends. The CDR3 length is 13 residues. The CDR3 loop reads CASSRLGGETQYF. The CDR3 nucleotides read TGTGCCAGCAGCCGACTGGGTGGAGAGACCCAGTACTTC. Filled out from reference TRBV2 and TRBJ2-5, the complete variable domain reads EPEVTQTPSHQVTQMGQEVILRCVPISNHLYFYWYRQILGQKVEFLVSFYNNEISEKSEIFDDQFSVERPDGSNFTLKIRSTKLEDSAMYFCASSRLGGETQYFGPGTRLLVL.

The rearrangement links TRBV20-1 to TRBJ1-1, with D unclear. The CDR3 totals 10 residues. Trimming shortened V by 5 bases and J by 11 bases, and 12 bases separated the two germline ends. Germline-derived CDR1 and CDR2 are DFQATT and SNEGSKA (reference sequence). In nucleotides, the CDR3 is TGCAGTGCTTACTTGCGGGCGGCTTTCTTT. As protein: CSAYLRAAFF.

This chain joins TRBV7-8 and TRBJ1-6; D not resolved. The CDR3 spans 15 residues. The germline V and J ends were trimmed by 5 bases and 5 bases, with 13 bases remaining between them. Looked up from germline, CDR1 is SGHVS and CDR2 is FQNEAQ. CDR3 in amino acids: CASSRLTLHNSPLHF. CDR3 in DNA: TGTGCCAGCAGCCGTCTGACACTTCATAATTCACCCCTCCACTTT.

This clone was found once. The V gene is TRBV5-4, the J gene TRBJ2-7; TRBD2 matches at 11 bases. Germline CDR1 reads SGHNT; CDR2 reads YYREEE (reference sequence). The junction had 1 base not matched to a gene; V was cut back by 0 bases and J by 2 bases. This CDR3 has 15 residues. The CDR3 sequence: CASSLGSGRAYEQYF. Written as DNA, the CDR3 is TGTGCCAGCAGCTTGGGTAGCGGGAGGGCCTACGAGCAGTACTTC.

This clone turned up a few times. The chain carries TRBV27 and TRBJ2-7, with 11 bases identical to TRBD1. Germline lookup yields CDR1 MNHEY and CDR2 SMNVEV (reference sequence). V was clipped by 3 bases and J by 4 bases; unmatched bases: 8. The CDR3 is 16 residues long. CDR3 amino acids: CASSFRDRGFEYEQYF. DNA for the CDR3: TGTGCCAGCAGTTTCCGGGACAGGGGGTTCGAGTACGAGCAGTACTTC.

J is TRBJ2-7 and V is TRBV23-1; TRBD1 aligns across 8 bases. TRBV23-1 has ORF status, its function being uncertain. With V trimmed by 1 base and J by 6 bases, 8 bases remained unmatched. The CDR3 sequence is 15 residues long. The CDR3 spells CASSQFRDRKTEQYF. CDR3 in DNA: TGCGCCAGCAGTCAATTCCGGGACAGGAAAACCGAGCAGTACTTC.

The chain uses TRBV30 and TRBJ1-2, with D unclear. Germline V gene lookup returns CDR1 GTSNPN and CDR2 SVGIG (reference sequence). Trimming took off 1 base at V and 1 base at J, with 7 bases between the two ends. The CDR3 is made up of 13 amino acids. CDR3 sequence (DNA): TGTGCCTGGAGTGACGGGTTTAACTATGGCTACACCTTC. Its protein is CAWSDGFNYGYTF.

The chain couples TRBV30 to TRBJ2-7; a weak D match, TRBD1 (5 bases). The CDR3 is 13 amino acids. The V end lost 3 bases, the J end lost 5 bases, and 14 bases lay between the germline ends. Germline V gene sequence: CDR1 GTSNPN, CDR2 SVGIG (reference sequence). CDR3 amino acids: CAWSRDYGNEQYF. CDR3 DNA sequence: TGTGCCTGGAGCAGGGATTACGGAAACGAGCAGTACTTC.

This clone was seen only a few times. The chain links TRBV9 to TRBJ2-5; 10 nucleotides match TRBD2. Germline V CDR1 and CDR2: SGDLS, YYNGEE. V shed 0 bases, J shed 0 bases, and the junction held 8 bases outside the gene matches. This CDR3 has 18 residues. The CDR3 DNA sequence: TGTGCCAGCAGCGTAGGAGCTAGCGGGAGACCCTACCAAGAGACCCAGTACTTC. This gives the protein CASSVGASGRPYQETQYF.

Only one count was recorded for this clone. CDR3 amino acids: CAIRRGFLQGTETGNTIYF. CDR3 bases: TGTGCCATCAGGAGAGGGTTCTTACAGGGGACCGAAACTGGAAACACCATATATTTT. The chain links TRBV10-3 to TRBJ1-3; TRBD1 agrees at 7 bases. This CDR3 has 19 amino acids. CDR1 and CDR2 (germline): ENHRY, SYGVKD. V dropped 6 bases and J dropped 2; count of bases not matched to a gene: 19.

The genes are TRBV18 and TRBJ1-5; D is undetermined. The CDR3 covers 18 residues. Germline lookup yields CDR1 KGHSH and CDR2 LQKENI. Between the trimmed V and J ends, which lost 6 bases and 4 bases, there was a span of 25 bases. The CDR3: CASSPWNILLVRNQPQHF. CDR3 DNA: TGTGCCAGCTCCCCGTGGAATATCCTGTTAGTCAGGAATCAGCCCCAGCATTTT.

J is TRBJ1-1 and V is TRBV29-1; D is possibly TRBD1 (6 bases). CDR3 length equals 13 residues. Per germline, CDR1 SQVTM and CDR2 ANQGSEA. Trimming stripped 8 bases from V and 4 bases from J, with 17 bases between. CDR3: CSPTRGGGTEAFF. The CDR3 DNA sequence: TGCAGCCCAACGAGGGGAGGGGGCACTGAAGCTTTCTTT.

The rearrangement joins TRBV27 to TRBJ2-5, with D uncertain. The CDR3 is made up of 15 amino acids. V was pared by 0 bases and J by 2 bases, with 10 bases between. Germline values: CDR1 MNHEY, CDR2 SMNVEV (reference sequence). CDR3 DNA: TGTGCCAGCAGTTTATCTTACAGTCTGCAAGAGACCCAGTACTTC. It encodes CASSLSYSLQETQYF.